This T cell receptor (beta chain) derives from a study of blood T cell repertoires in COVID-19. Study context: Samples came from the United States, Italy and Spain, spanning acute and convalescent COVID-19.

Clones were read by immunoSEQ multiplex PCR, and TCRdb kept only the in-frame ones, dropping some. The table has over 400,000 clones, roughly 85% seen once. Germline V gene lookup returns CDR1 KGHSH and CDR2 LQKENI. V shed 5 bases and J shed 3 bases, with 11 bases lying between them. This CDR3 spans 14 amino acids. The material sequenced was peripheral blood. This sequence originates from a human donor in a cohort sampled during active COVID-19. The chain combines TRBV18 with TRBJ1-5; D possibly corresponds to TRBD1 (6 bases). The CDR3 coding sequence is TGTGCCAGCTCAGGACAGAACAACAATCAGCCCCAGCATTTT. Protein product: CASSGQNNNQPQHF.